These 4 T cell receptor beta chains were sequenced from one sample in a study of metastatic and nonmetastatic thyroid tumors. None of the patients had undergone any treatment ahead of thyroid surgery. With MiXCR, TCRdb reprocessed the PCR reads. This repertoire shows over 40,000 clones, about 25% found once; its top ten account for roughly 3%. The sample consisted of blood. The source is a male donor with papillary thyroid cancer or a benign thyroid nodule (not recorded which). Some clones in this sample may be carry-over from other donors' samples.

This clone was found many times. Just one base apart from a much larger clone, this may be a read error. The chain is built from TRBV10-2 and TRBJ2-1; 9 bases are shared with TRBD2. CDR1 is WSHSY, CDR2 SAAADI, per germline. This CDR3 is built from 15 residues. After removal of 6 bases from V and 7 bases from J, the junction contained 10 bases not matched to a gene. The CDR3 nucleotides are TGCGCCAGCAGCTCCATTAGCGGGAGAGTTAATGAGCAGTTCTTC. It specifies CASSSISGRVNEQFF.

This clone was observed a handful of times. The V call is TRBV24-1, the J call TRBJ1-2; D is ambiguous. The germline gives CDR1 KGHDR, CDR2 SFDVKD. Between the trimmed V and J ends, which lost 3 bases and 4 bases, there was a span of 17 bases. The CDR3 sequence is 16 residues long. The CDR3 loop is CATSDSYSFTSYGYTF. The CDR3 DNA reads TGTGCCACCAGTGATAGCTATTCCTTCACGAGCTATGGCTACACCTTC.

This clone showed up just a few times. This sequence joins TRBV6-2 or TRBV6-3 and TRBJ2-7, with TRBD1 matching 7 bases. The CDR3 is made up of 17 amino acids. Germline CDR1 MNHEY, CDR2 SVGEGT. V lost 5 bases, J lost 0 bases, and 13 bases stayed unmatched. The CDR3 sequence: CASSRRGVGQSSYEQYF. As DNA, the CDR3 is TGTGCCAGCAGTCGCCGAGGAGTGGGACAGAGCTCCTACGAGCAGTACTTC.

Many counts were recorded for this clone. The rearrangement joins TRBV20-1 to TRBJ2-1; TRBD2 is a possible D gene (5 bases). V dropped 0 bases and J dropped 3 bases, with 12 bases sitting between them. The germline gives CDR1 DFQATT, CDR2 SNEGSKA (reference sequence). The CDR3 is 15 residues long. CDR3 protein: CSARDIRDYYNEQFF. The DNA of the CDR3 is TGCAGTGCTAGAGATATTCGGGATTACTACAATGAGCAGTTCTTC.